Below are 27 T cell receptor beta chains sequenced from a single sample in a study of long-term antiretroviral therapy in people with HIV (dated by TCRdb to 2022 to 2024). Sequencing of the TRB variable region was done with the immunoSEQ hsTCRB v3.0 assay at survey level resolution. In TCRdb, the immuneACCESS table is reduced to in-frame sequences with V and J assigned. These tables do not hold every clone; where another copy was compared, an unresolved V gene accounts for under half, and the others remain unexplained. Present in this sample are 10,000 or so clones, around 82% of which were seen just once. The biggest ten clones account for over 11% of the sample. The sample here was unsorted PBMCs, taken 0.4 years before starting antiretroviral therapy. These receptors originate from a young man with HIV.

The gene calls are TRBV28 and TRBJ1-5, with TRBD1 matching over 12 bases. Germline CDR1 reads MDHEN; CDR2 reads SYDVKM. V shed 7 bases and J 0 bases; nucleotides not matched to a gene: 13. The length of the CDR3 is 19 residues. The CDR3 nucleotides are TGTGCCAGCAAAAAACGCCGGGACAGGGGGCTATATAGCAATCAGCCCCAGCATTTT. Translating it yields CASKKRRDRGLYSNQPQHF.

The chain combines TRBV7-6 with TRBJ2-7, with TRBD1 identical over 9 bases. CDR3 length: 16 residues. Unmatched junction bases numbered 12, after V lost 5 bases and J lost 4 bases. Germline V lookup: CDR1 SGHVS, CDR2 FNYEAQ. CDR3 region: CASSQSSGQGPYEQYF. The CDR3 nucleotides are TGTGCCAGCAGCCAGTCCTCGGGACAGGGTCCTTACGAGCAGTACTTC. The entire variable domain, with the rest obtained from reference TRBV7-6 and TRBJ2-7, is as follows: GAGVSQSPRYKVTKRGQDVALRCDPISGHVSLYWYRQALGQGPEFLTYFNYEAQQDKSGLPNDRFSAERPEGSISTLTIQRTEQRDSAMYRCASSQSSGQGPYEQYFGPGTRLTVT.

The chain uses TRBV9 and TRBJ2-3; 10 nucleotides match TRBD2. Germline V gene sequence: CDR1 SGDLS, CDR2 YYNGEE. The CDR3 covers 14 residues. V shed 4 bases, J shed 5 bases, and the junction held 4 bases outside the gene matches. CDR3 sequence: CASSRSGREDTQYF. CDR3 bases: TGTGCCAGCAGCCGAAGCGGGAGGGAAGATACGCAGTATTTT.

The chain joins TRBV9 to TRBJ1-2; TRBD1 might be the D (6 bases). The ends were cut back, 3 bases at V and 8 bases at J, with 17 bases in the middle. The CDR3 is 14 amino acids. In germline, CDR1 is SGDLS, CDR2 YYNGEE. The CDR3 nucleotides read TGTGCCAGCAGCGCAGGTGGGACAAGTAGGGGCTACACCTTC. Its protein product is CASSAGGTSRGYTF.

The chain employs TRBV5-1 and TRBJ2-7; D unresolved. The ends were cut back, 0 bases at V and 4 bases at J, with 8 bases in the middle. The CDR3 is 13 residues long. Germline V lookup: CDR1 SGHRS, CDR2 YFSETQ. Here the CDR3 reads CASSLGHRYEQYF. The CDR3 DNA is TGCGCCAGCAGCTTGGGGCACCGGTACGAGCAGTACTTC.

The CDR3 sequence is CASSLTRLAGVGQETQYF. In DNA, the CDR3 is TGCGCCAGCAGCTTGACCCGACTAGCGGGAGTGGGGCAAGAGACCCAGTACTTC. J is TRBJ2-5 and V is TRBV5-1; 12 bases are shared with TRBD2. J lost 2 bases, V lost 1 base, and 9 bases had no gene match. Germline loops: CDR1 SGHRS, CDR2 YFSETQ. The CDR3 sequence is 18 residues long. Looking up the rest from reference TRBV5-1 and TRBJ2-5 gives the full variable domain: KAGVTQTPRYLIKTRGQQVTLSCSPISGHRSVSWYQQTPGQGLQFLFEYFSETQRNKGNFPGRFSGRQFSNSRSEMNVSTLELGDSALYLCASSLTRLAGVGQETQYFGPGTRLLVL.

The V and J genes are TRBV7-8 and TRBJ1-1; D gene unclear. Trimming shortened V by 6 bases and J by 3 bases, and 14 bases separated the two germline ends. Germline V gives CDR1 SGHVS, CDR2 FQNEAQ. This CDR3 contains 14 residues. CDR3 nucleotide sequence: TGTGCCAGCAGACTTAGTATCCGGGACACTGAAGCTTTCTTT. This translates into CASRLSIRDTEAFF.

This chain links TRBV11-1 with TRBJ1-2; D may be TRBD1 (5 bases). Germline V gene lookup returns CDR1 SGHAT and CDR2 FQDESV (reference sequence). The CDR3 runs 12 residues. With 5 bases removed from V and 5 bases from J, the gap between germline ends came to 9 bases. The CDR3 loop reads CASSGGSYGYTF. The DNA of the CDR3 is TGTGCCAGCAGCGGGGGTTCGTATGGCTACACCTTC.

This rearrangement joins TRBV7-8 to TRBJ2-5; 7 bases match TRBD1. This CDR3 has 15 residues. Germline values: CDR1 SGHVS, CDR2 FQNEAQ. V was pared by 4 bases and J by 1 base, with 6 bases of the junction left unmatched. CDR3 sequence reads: CASSSTGVAQETQYF. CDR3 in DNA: TGTGCCAGCAGCTCCACAGGGGTGGCCCAAGAGACCCAGTACTTC.

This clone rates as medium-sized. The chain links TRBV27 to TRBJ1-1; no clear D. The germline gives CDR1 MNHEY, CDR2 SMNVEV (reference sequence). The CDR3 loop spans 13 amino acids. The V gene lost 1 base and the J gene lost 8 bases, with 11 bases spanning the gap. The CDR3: CASSLFLTSEAFF. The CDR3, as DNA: TGTGCCAGCAGTTTATTCCTAACCTCGGAAGCTTTCTTT.

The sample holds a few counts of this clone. CDR3 in amino acids: CASSLGTGDGYTF. The CDR3 DNA reads as TGCGCCAGCAGCCTCGGGACAGGGGATGGCTACACCTTC. The chain combines TRBV10-2 with TRBJ1-2; 10 bases line up with TRBD1. The CDR3 has 13 residues. Germline V gene lookup returns CDR1 WSHSY and CDR2 SAAADI. Losses at the gene ends were 6 bases for V and 6 bases for J; bases not matched to a gene: 4.

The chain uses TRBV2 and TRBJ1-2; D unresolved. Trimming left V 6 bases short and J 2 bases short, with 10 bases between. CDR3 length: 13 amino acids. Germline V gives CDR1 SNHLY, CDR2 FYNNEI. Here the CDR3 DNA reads TGTGCCAGCAGGAAAGGTGACAACTATGGCTACACCTTC. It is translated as CASRKGDNYGYTF.

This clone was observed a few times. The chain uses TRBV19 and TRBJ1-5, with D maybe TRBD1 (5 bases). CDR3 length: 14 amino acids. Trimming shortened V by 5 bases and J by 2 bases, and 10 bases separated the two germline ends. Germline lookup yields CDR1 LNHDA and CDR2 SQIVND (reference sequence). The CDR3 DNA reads TGTGCCAGTAGTTGGGGGGTGGGCAATCAGCCCCAGCATTTT. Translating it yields CASSWGVGNQPQHF.

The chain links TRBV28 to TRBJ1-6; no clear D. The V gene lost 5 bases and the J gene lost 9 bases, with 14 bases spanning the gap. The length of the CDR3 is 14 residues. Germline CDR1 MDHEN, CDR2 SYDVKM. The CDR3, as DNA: TGTGCCAGCAGTAAAGAGGGATGGGGTTCACCCCTCCACTTT. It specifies CASSKEGWGSPLHF.

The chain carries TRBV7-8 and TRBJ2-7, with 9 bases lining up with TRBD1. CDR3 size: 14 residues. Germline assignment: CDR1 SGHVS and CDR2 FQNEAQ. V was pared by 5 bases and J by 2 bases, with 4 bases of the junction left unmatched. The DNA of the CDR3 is TGTGCCAGCAGCACCCGGACAGGGGCCTACGAGCAGTACTTC. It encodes CASSTRTGAYEQYF. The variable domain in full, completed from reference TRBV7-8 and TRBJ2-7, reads GAGVSQSPRYKVAKRGQDVALRCDPISGHVSLFWYQQALGQGPEFLTYFQNEAQLDKSGLPSDRFFAERPEGSVSTLKIQRTQQEDSAVYLCASSTRTGAYEQYFGPGTRLTVT.

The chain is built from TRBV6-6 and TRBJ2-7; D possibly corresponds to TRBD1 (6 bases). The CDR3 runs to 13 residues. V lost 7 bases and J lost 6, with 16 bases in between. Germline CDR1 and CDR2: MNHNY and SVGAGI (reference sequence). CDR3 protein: CASNVEQGSEQYF. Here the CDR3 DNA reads TGTGCCAGCAACGTAGAACAGGGTTCCGAGCAGTACTTC.

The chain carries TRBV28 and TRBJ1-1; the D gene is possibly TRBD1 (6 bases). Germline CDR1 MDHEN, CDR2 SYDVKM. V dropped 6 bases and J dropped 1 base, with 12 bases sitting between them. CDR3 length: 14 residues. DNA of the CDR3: TGTGCCAGCAGGCCAGGACAGACGAACACTGAAGCTTTCTTT. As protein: CASRPGQTNTEAFF.

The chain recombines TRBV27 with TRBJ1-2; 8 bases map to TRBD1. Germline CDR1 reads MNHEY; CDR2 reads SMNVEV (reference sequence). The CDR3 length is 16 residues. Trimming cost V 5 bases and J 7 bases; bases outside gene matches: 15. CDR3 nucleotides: TGTGCCAGCAGTGCCCGCCCCAGACAGGGGCGGGGTGGCTACACCTTC. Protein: CASSARPRQGRGGYTF.

CDR3 DNA sequence: TGTGCCAGCAGCTTGCCGGGACTAGCGCAGATACAAGAGACCCAGTACTTC. Protein sequence: CASSLPGLAQIQETQYF. The chain couples TRBV5-6 to TRBJ2-5, with 10 bases aligning to TRBD2. Germline V CDR1 and CDR2: SGHDT, YYEEEE. The J segment lost 2 bases and the V segment lost 1 base, leaving 8 bases of the junction unmatched. The CDR3 has 17 residues.

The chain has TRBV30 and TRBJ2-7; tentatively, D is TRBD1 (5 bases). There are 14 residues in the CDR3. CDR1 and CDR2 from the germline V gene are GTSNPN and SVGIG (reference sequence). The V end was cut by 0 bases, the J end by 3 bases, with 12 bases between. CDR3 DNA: TGTGCCTGGAGTGTAGGGCAGGGTTACTACGAGCAGTACTTC. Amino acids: CAWSVGQGYYEQYF.

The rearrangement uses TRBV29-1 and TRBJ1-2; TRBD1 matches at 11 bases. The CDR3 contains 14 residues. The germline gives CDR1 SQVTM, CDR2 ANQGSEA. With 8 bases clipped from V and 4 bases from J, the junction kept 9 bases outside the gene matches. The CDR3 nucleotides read TGCAGCTTTTATGGGACAGGGGGAAGCTATGGCTACACCTTC. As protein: CSFYGTGGSYGYTF.

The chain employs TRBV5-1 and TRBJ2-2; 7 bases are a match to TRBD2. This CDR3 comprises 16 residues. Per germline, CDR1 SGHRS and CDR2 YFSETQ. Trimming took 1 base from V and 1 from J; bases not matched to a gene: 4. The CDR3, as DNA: TGCGCCAGCAGCTTGTACCCTAGCGGGAACACCGGGGAGCTGTTTTTT. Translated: CASSLYPSGNTGELFF.

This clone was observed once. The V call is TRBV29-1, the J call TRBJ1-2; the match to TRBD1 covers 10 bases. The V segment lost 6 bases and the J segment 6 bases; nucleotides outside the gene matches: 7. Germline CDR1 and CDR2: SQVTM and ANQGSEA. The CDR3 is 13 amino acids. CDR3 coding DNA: TGCAGCGTGGGGACAGGGGAAAGGGATGGCTACACCTTC. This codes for CSVGTGERDGYTF.

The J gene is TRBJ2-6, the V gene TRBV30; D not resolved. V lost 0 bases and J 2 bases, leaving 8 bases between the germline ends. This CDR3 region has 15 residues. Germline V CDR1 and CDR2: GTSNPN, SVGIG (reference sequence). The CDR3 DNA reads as TGTGCCTGGAGTGTCCAACTCACTGGGGCCAACGTCCTGACTTTC. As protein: CAWSVQLTGANVLTF.

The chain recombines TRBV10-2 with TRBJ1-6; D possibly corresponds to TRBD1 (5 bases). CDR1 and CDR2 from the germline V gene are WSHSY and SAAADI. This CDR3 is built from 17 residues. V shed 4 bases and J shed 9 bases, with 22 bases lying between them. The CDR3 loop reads CASSVGSGTGEASPLHF. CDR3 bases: TGCGCCAGCAGTGTTGGTTCGGGGACCGGTGAGGCTTCACCCCTCCACTTT.

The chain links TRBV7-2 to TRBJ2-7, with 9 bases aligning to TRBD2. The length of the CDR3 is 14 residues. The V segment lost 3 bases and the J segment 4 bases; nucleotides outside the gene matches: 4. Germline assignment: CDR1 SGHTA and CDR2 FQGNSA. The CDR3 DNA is TGTGCCAGCAGCTTGGGACTAGCTGTATACGAGCAGTACTTC. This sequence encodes CASSLGLAVYEQYF.

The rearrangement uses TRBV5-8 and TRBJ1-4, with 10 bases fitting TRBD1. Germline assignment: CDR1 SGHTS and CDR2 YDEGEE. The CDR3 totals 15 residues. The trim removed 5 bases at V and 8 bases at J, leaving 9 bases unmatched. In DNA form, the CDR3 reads TGTGCCAGCAGTTTAACCGGGACAGGGGAGGAAAAACTGTTTTTT. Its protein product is CASSLTGTGEEKLFF.